What follows are 27 T cell receptor beta chains derived from one specimen sequenced in a study of blood T cells in healthy people across ages. Alongside a J-beta primer mix, a sample-barcoded 5' primer served in a second PCR lasting about 7 to 12 cycles. One entry per CDR3 protein results from TCRdb running MiXCR on the 5' RACE reads. The table lists about 280,000 distinct CDR3 sequences, roughly a quarter of them singletons. The sequenced sample consisted of blood. The receptors were sampled from an older woman in good health.

In its sample, this clonotype was seen a few times. This chain links TRBV7-9 with TRBJ2-5; 13 bases are shared with TRBD2. Germline lookup yields CDR1 SEHNR and CDR2 FQNEAQ (reference sequence). This CDR3 has 16 residues. The junction had 7 bases not matched to a gene; V was cut back by 5 bases and J by 4 bases. CDR3: CASSLPGTSGTETQYF. CDR3 in DNA: TGTGCCAGCAGCCTACCGGGGACTAGCGGGACAGAGACCCAGTACTTC.

V usage is TRBV4-3 and J usage is TRBJ2-5, with 12 nucleotides matching TRBD2. CDR1 and CDR2 (germline): LGHNA, YSLEER. The trim removed 0 bases at V and 9 bases at J, leaving 11 bases unmatched. This CDR3 contains 17 residues. The CDR3 bases are TGCGCCAGCAGCCAAGAGAGAACTAGCGGGAGGCGAGGGCCCCAGTACTTC. Encoded protein: CASSQERTSGRRGPQYF.

In its sample, this clonotype was seen a few times. The V gene is TRBV18, the J gene TRBJ2-1; perhaps D is TRBD1 or TRBD2 (5 bases each). There are 16 residues in the CDR3. From germline, CDR1 is KGHSH and CDR2 LQKENI. V lost 0 bases and J 6 bases, leaving 15 bases between the germline ends. The CDR3 reads CASSPPRSGTTNEQFF. CDR3 bases: TGTGCCAGCTCACCACCAAGATCCGGGACGACCAATGAGCAGTTCTTC.

V and J are TRBV20-1 and TRBJ1-2; a weak D match, TRBD1 (6 bases). The V gene's germline CDR1 is DFQATT and CDR2 SNEGSKA (reference sequence). Trimming stripped 5 bases from V and 0 bases from J, with 10 bases between. CDR3 length: 13 residues. In DNA, the CDR3 is TGCAGTGCTGGGGGGCCGACTAACTATGGCTACACCTTC. Protein: CSAGGPTNYGYTF.

The rearrangement links TRBV7-9 to TRBJ2-5, with TRBD1 matching over 9 bases. The CDR3 length is 15 residues. Trimming at V came to 5 bases and at J to 5 bases, leaving 9 bases not matched to a gene. In germline, CDR1 is SEHNR, CDR2 FQNEAQ (reference sequence). CDR3 region: CASSARTGVDETQYF. CDR3 DNA sequence: TGTGCCAGCAGCGCCCGGACAGGGGTTGATGAGACCCAGTACTTC.

This clonotype has just a few counts. The rearrangement uses TRBV4-3 and TRBJ2-2; D unclear. The CDR3 runs 14 residues. The germline V and J ends were trimmed by 0 bases and 6 bases, with 8 bases remaining between them. Looked up from germline, CDR1 is LGHNA and CDR2 is YSLEER. The chain's CDR3 is CASSQERSPGELFF. The CDR3 DNA reads as TGCGCCAGCAGCCAAGAGAGGTCCCCCGGGGAGCTGTTTTTT.

This rearrangement joins TRBV5-6 to TRBJ2-5; no reliable D call. The length of the CDR3 is 14 residues. Between the trimmed V and J ends, which lost 4 bases and 1 base, there was a span of 11 bases. The V gene's germline CDR1 is SGHDT and CDR2 YYEEEE. The CDR3, as DNA: TGTGCCAGCAGCGCCTTGGTTACCCAAGAGACCCAGTACTTC. Translating gives CASSALVTQETQYF.

This clonotype was counted many times. The V gene is TRBV12-3 or TRBV12-4, the J gene TRBJ2-5, with 10 nucleotides matching TRBD1. The CDR3 length is 15 residues. V gave up 6 bases and J gave up 5 bases; unmatched junction bases: 9. CDR3 amino acids: CASRKSGTGDETQYF. The CDR3, as DNA: TGTGCCAGCAGAAAATCCGGGACAGGGGACGAGACCCAGTACTTC.

The chain carries TRBV9 and TRBJ2-3; D unresolved. The germline V and J ends were trimmed by 4 bases and 1 base, with 13 bases remaining between them. CDR3 length: 15 residues. The V gene's germline CDR1 is SGDLS and CDR2 YYNGEE. This CDR3 reads CASSYSVRGTDTQYF. CDR3 nucleotides: TGTGCCAGCAGCTACAGTGTCCGAGGCACAGATACGCAGTATTTT.

This rearrangement joins TRBV29-1 to TRBJ2-1, with 10 bases that match TRBD2. Germline CDR1 and CDR2: SQVTM and ANQGSEA. With V trimmed by 2 bases and J by 2 bases, 0 bases remained unmatched. The CDR3 spans 14 residues. The CDR3 sequence: CSVESGRAYNEQFF. The CDR3 bases are TGCAGCGTTGAAAGCGGGAGGGCCTACAATGAGCAGTTCTTC.

The chain links TRBV7-9 to TRBJ2-5; 7 bases align to TRBD2. Germline CDR1 reads SEHNR; CDR2 reads FQNEAQ (reference sequence). The J segment lost 5 bases and the V segment lost 3 bases, leaving 9 bases of the junction unmatched. The CDR3 covers 15 residues. The CDR3 sequence is CASSLSLADRETQYF. The CDR3 DNA reads TGTGCCAGCAGCTTGTCGCTAGCGGATCGGGAGACCCAGTACTTC.

This clonotype showed up just a few times. The chain carries TRBV12-3 or TRBV12-4 and TRBJ2-5; D is unclear. V lost 2 bases to trimming and J lost 1 base, with 11 bases between them. The CDR3 sequence is 15 residues long. The chain's CDR3 is CASSLFVGSQETQYF. The CDR3 DNA reads as TGTGCCAGCAGTTTATTTGTTGGAAGCCAAGAGACCCAGTACTTC.

The chain links TRBV12-5 to TRBJ2-7; D not certain. V lost 6 bases and J 0 bases, leaving 21 bases between the germline ends. The CDR3 has 17 amino acids. Germline V CDR1 and CDR2: LGHNT, FRNRAP. CDR3 nucleotides: TGTGCTAGTGGCCGCCTAGGGTTCCTCATGCGCTCCTACGAGCAGTACGTC. It encodes CASGRLGFLMRSYEQYV.

The chain couples TRBV4-2 to TRBJ1-1, with D unresolved. Between the trimmed V and J ends, which lost 1 base and 4 bases, there was a span of 13 bases. CDR3 length equals 15 residues. Germline CDR1 and CDR2: LGHNA and YNFKEQ. The CDR3 nucleotides read TGTGCCAGCAGCCAAGTCCCGAGTTGGAGCACTGAAGCTTTCTTT. It encodes CASSQVPSWSTEAFF.

The rearrangement joins TRBV18 to TRBJ2-1; 7 positions agree with TRBD2. CDR1 is KGHSH and CDR2 is LQKENI in the germline V gene. V lost 0 bases, J lost 3 bases, and 5 bases stayed unmatched. This CDR3 comprises 16 residues. DNA of the CDR3: TGTGCCAGCTCACCACCGGCGCTAGCGGACTACAATGAGCAGTTCTTC. Its translation: CASSPPALADYNEQFF.

This clonotype was counted a few times. The chain uses TRBV10-2 and TRBJ1-5; D is ambiguous. Trimming left V 8 bases short and J 2 bases short, with 13 bases between. Looked up from germline, CDR1 is WSHSY and CDR2 is SAAADI. The CDR3 is 14 amino acids. The CDR3 bases are TGCGCCAGCCATCCGGGCCCCGGCAATCAGCCCCAGCATTTT. Translating gives CASHPGPGNQPQHF.

CDR3 sequence reads: CASSLDPTNEKLFF. The CDR3 nucleotides are TGTGCCAGCAGCTTGGACCCAACTAATGAAAAACTGTTTTTT. The J gene is TRBJ1-4, the V gene TRBV7-6; D unclear. CDR1 and CDR2 (germline): SGHVS, FNYEAQ. V dropped 3 bases and J dropped 0 bases, with 5 bases sitting between them. The CDR3 has 14 residues.

This clonotype was seen only a few times. V usage is TRBV7-8 and J usage is TRBJ1-4; no definite D call. The CDR3 runs to 14 residues. Per germline, CDR1 SGHVS and CDR2 FQNEAQ. V lost 7 bases and J lost 2, with 11 bases in between. The CDR3 nucleotides are TGTGCCAGCACCCTGGGTGGGACTAATGAAAAACTGTTTTTT. It is translated as CASTLGGTNEKLFF.

This chain links TRBV6-2 or TRBV6-3 with TRBJ1-1, with D possibly being TRBD1 (5 bases). Between the trimmed V and J ends, which lost 10 bases and 1 base, there was a span of 16 bases. The CDR3 runs 14 residues. Germline V lookup: CDR1 MNHEY, CDR2 SVGEGT. Written as DNA, the CDR3 is TGTGCCACCTTCCGGGGGTGGGCGAACACTGAAGCTTTCTTT. Amino acid sequence: CATFRGWANTEAFF.

This clonotype has more than one count but fewer than ten. DNA for the CDR3: TGTGCCAGCAGTCAACAACAGGGAAGTGGCTACACCTTC. Protein sequence: CASSQQQGSGYTF. The chain is built from TRBV12-3 or TRBV12-4 and TRBJ1-2; D is perhaps TRBD1 (6 bases). The CDR3 totals 13 residues. V was cut by 5 bases and J by 7 bases, with 14 bases left in between.

At least ten counts were recorded for this clonotype. The chain is built from TRBV7-9 and TRBJ1-2, with 7 bases matching TRBD1. CDR3 length equals 15 residues. CDR1 SEHNR and CDR2 FQNEAQ come from the germline V gene (reference sequence). With V trimmed by 1 base and J by 3 bases, 5 bases remained unmatched. The CDR3 region is CASSLGKGGHYGYTF. In DNA, the CDR3 is TGTGCCAGCAGCTTAGGAAAAGGGGGCCACTATGGCTACACCTTC. Using reference TRBV7-9 and TRBJ1-2 for the parts outside the CDR3, the full variable domain is DTGVSQNPRHKITKRGQNVTFRCDPISEHNRLYWYRQTLGQGPEFLTYFQNEAQLEKSRLLSDRFSAERPKGSFSTLEIQRTEQGDSAMYLCASSLGKGGHYGYTFGSGTRLTVV.

The rearrangement uses TRBV19 and TRBJ1-1; 7 bases fit TRBD1. The junction had 13 bases not matched to a gene; V was cut back by 8 bases and J by 1 base. In germline, CDR1 is LNHDA, CDR2 SQIVND (reference sequence). CDR3 length equals 16 residues. DNA of the CDR3: TGTGCCAGTGGGGCCGATTCGACAGGGAGGAACACTGAAGCTTTCTTT. It encodes CASGADSTGRNTEAFF.

Concerning this clonotype: A junction end diverges from the germline sequence, so it may reflect a read error. The chain carries TRBV29-1 and TRBJ2-5; D remains ambiguous. The CDR3 runs 10 residues. Germline CDR1 SQVTM, CDR2 ANQGSEA. The CDR3 sequence: CSVLEVVAFF. The CDR3 nucleotides read TGCAGCGTTCTTGAGGTCGTCGCCTTCTTC.

This sequence joins TRBV7-2 and TRBJ2-5; D is unresolved. CDR1 is SGHTA, CDR2 FQGNSA, per germline. CDR3 length: 13 residues. Trimming took off 1 base at V and 5 bases at J, with 8 bases between the two ends. CDR3 region: CASSLGSDETQYF. The CDR3 DNA follows: TGTGCCAGCAGCTTAGGAAGCGATGAGACCCAGTACTTC.

This clonotype was observed a few times. V and J are TRBV29-1 and TRBJ1-1, with 7 bases aligning to TRBD1. Trimming took 7 bases from V and 1 from J; bases not matched to a gene: 9. The CDR3 is 14 residues long. Germline V gene data show CDR1 as SQVTM and CDR2 as ANQGSEA. The CDR3 region is CSARSGTANTEAFF. The CDR3 coding sequence is TGCAGCGCTCGTAGTGGGACAGCGAACACTGAAGCTTTCTTT.

The gene calls are TRBV5-1 and TRBJ1-2, with 7 bases that match TRBD1. V dropped 5 bases and J dropped 4; count of bases not matched to a gene: 11. The germline V gene has CDR1 SGHRS and CDR2 YFSETQ. CDR3 size: 15 residues. The CDR3 loop reads CASSPGGEGSYGYTF. DNA of the CDR3: TGCGCCAGCAGTCCAGGGGGGGAAGGGAGCTATGGCTACACCTTC.

The genes are TRBV7-2 and TRBJ2-3; TRBD2 might be the D (6 bases). The CDR3 has 14 amino acids. The V gene's germline CDR1 is SGHTA and CDR2 FQGNSA. Trimming took off 5 bases at V and 5 bases at J, with 14 bases between the two ends. DNA for the CDR3: TGTGCCAGCAGCCTCGAGCGGGCCCAAGATACGCAGTATTTT. Amino acid sequence: CASSLERAQDTQYF.